The 22 T cell receptor beta chains reported below all come from one sample, sequenced in a study of PD-1 blockade in classical Hodgkin lymphoma. Only in-frame clones appear in the TCRdb table, and some are missing; sequencing was by immunoSEQ multiplex PCR. Of roughly 150,000 clones listed, less than 80% were seen once; the top ten hold 9.2%. With no exception, relapse followed autologous stem cell transplantation in all patients, and brentuximab vedotin exposure varied. Specimen: peripheral blood mononuclear cells (PBMCs), collected before the second cycle of nivolumab. These receptors all stem from a human donor with classical Hodgkin lymphoma.

The chain couples TRBV12-5 to TRBJ1-2; D ambiguous. The CDR3 is made up of 13 amino acids. The V end was cut by 5 bases, the J end by 10 bases, with 17 bases between. Germline V gene data show CDR1 as LGHNT and CDR2 as FRNRAP. CDR3 nucleotides: TGTGCTAGTGGTCCCTACGTCAACGGCAACTACACCTTC. It is translated as CASGPYVNGNYTF.

CDR3 amino acids: CASSLGGAYPYF. As DNA, the CDR3 is TGTGCCAGCAGTTTAGGGGGCGCCTATCCGTACTTC. The J gene is TRBJ2-4, the V gene TRBV28, with D perhaps matching TRBD1 (6 bases). V lost 2 bases, J lost 15 bases, and 14 bases lay in between. The germline gives CDR1 MDHEN, CDR2 SYDVKM. This CDR3 has 12 residues.

As for this clone: Other nucleotide sequences in the sample specify the same CDR3. The chain is built from TRBV7-2 and TRBJ1-3; unclear D gene. In germline, CDR1 is SGHTA, CDR2 FQGNSA. With 1 base removed from V and 0 bases from J, the gap between germline ends came to 7 bases. The CDR3 length is 15 residues. CDR3 loop: CASSLGRSSGNTIYF. Written as DNA, the CDR3 is TGTGCCAGCAGCTTAGGCAGAAGCTCTGGAAACACCATATATTTT. Complete variable domain (other parts from reference TRBV7-2 and TRBJ1-3): GAGVSQSPSNKVTEKGKDVELRCDPISGHTALYWYRQSLGQGLEFLIYFQGNSAPDKSGLPSDRFSAERTGGSVSTLTIQRTQQEDSAVYLCASSLGRSSGNTIYFGEGSWLTVV.

This clone was recorded at least ten times. V usage is TRBV6-5 and J usage is TRBJ1-5; 9 bases align to TRBD1. V shed 6 bases and J 0 bases; nucleotides not matched to a gene: 3. This CDR3 contains 15 residues. Germline V CDR1 and CDR2: MNHEY, SVGAGI. CDR3 coding DNA: TGTGCCAGCAGCAGGACAGGGGATAGCAATCAGCCCCAGCATTTT. This translates into CASSRTGDSNQPQHF.

CDR3 nucleotide sequence: TGTGCCAGCAGCTCCGGGACTAGCGGGGTTACAGATACGCAGTATTTT. Translated, it gives CASSSGTSGVTDTQYF. V is TRBV11-1 and J is TRBJ2-3; 13 bases line up with TRBD2. V lost 4 bases, J lost 3 bases, and 4 bases stayed unmatched. The CDR3 sequence is 16 residues long. Germline CDR1 reads SGHAT; CDR2 reads FQDESV (reference sequence).

This clone has more than one count but fewer than ten. V and J are TRBV27 and TRBJ1-4; D is uncertain. The CDR3 extends over 16 amino acids. V was pared by 5 bases and J by 8 bases, with 21 bases between. Germline V gene data show CDR1 as MNHEY and CDR2 as SMNVEV (reference sequence). CDR3 amino acids: CASSTSLGNAWEKLFF. The CDR3 DNA is TGTGCCAGCAGTACCTCCTTAGGGAATGCTTGGGAAAAACTGTTTTTT.

V and J are TRBV4-2 and TRBJ2-1; D remains unclear. Germline CDR1 is LGHNA and CDR2 is YNFKEQ. Trimming shortened V by 3 bases and J by 0 bases, and 12 bases separated the two germline ends. The length of the CDR3 is 16 residues. The CDR3 region is CASSQSGRPSYNEQFF. DNA of the CDR3: TGTGCCAGCAGCCAGTCGGGTAGGCCCTCCTACAATGAGCAGTTCTTC.

The V gene is TRBV9, the J gene TRBJ2-3; TRBD2 aligns across 11 bases. This CDR3 spans 16 amino acids. J gave up 1 base and V 3 bases, and 4 bases lay outside the gene matches. Germline V CDR1 and CDR2: SGDLS, YYNGEE. CDR3: CASSGSGRARTDTQYF. The CDR3 coding sequence is TGTGCCAGCAGCGGTAGCGGGAGGGCCCGCACAGATACGCAGTATTTT.

The gene calls are TRBV5-1 and TRBJ1-1, with a possible D match to TRBD1 (6 bases). This CDR3 spans 14 amino acids. Per germline, CDR1 SGHRS and CDR2 YFSETQ. Trimming stripped 3 bases from V and 11 bases from J, with 20 bases between. Here the CDR3 reads CASSWGTSGFLAFF. The CDR3, as DNA: TGCGCCAGCAGCTGGGGGACAAGCGGATTTTTGGCTTTCTTT.

The chain uses TRBV9 and TRBJ2-1; 11 nucleotides match TRBD2. This CDR3 has 15 residues. Trimming removed 4 bases from V and 8 bases from J; junction bases left unmatched: 8. Germline V gene lookup returns CDR1 SGDLS and CDR2 YYNGEE. The CDR3 DNA follows: TGTGCCAGCAGCTCCTCTAGCGGGAGGACGCATGAGCAGTTCTTC. Translating it yields CASSSSSGRTHEQFF.

The V call is TRBV6-4, the J call TRBJ1-1, with 7 bases matching TRBD1. With V trimmed by 5 bases and J by 5 bases, 11 bases remained unmatched. Germline loops: CDR1 MRHNA, CDR2 SNTAGT. CDR3 length equals 15 residues. The CDR3 loop is CASSSFPGQPTEAFF. The CDR3, as DNA: TGTGCCAGCAGTAGCTTCCCGGGACAGCCTACTGAAGCTTTCTTT.

In this sample, this clone turned up a few times. The chain combines TRBV6-5 with TRBJ2-7; tentative D call: TRBD2 (6 bases). Germline values: CDR1 MNHEY, CDR2 SVGAGI. Trimming cost V 7 bases and J 5 bases, with 15 bases left between them. This CDR3 contains 13 residues. The CDR3 loop reads CASKPPPGDEQYF. CDR3 nucleotides: TGTGCCAGCAAACCACCCCCGGGGGACGAGCAGTACTTC.

The rearrangement joins TRBV18 to TRBJ2-3; no reliable D call. Germline V CDR1 and CDR2: KGHSH, LQKENI. The V gene lost 3 bases and the J gene lost 5 bases, with 6 bases spanning the gap. The CDR3 loop spans 12 amino acids. The CDR3 DNA reads TGTGCCAGCTCACCCTCAATAGATACGCAGTATTTT. Translated: CASSPSIDTQYF.

The chain has TRBV5-4 and TRBJ1-5, with D uncertain. The CDR3 spans 13 residues. From germline, CDR1 is SGHNT and CDR2 YYREEE (reference sequence). Trimming cost V 2 bases and J 0 bases, with 3 bases left between them. Written as DNA, the CDR3 is TGTGCCAGCAGCTTTGATAGCAATCAGCCCCAGCATTTT. It yields the protein CASSFDSNQPQHF.

The CDR3 is CAWTVSGANVLTF. CDR3 DNA sequence: TGTGCCTGGACCGTCTCTGGGGCCAACGTCCTGACTTTC. V and J are TRBV30 and TRBJ2-6; no firm D call. The CDR3 spans 13 residues. V was cut by 4 bases and J by 0 bases, with 4 bases left in between. Per the germline V gene, CDR1 is GTSNPN and CDR2 is SVGIG (reference sequence).

This sequence joins TRBV2 and TRBJ2-4; D uncertain. Germline lookup yields CDR1 SNHLY and CDR2 FYNNEI. The germline V and J ends were trimmed by 6 bases and 1 base, with 7 bases remaining between them. The CDR3 runs to 13 residues. Here the CDR3 reads CASSYEAKNIQYF. The CDR3 DNA follows: TGTGCCAGCAGCTACGAGGCCAAAAACATTCAGTACTTC.

The chain joins TRBV7-2 to TRBJ2-1, with TRBD2 matching over 7 bases. Germline assignment: CDR1 SGHTA and CDR2 FQGNSA. V shed 1 base, J shed 4 bases, and the junction held 7 bases outside the gene matches. The CDR3 extends over 16 amino acids. For the CDR3, the DNA is TGTGCCAGCAGCTTAGAAGCCGGGAGGTCTTACAATGAGCAGTTCTTC. Amino acids: CASSLEAGRSYNEQFF.

This chain joins TRBV2 and TRBJ2-3; 9 nucleotides line up with TRBD2. The CDR3 runs to 14 residues. Germline CDR1 SNHLY, CDR2 FYNNEI. The ends lost 6 bases at V and 2 bases at J; junction bases unmatched: 3. CDR3 DNA sequence: TGTGCCAGCAGGGCTAGCGGGAACACAGATACGCAGTATTTT. Translation gives CASRASGNTDTQYF.

The CDR3 region has the DNA TGTGCCAGCAGTTCCCTGGATTTCTCTGGAAACACCATATATTTT. It encodes CASSSLDFSGNTIYF. The chain carries TRBV6-5 and TRBJ1-3, with unresolved D. The CDR3 has 15 amino acids. V was pared by 4 bases and J by 0 bases, with 10 bases between. Germline V gives CDR1 MNHEY, CDR2 SVGAGI.

This clone was observed a handful of times. This sequence joins TRBV7-9 and TRBJ1-2, with 7 bases that match TRBD1. Per germline, CDR1 SEHNR and CDR2 FQNEAQ (reference sequence). The CDR3 is 14 residues long. With V trimmed by 5 bases and J by 6 bases, 9 bases remained unmatched. Here the CDR3 DNA reads TGTGCCAGCAGCCTAACCGGGACAGTGAATGGCTACACCTTC. Translating it yields CASSLTGTVNGYTF.

This clone has just one count. The J gene is TRBJ2-7, the V gene TRBV30, with 9 nucleotides matching TRBD1. This CDR3 has 14 amino acids. After removal of 3 bases from V and 3 bases from J, the junction contained 6 bases not matched to a gene. Germline loops: CDR1 GTSNPN, CDR2 SVGIG (reference sequence). The CDR3 coding sequence is TGTGCCTGGAGCCCGGGACAGGGCTACTACGAGCAGTACTTC. It translates to CAWSPGQGYYEQYF. Using reference TRBV30 and TRBJ2-7 for the parts outside the CDR3, the full variable domain is SQTIHQWPATLVQPVGSPLSLECTVEGTSNPNLYWYRQAAGRGLQLLFYSVGIGQISSEVPQNLSASRPQDRQFILSSKKLLLSDSGFYLCAWSPGQGYYEQYFGPGTRLTVT.

The rearrangement uses TRBV25-1 and TRBJ2-1; D ambiguous. This CDR3 is 12 amino acids long. Between the trimmed V and J ends, which lost 6 bases and 4 bases, there was a span of 7 bases. The germline V gene encodes CDR1 MGHDK and CDR2 SYGVNS. The CDR3 nucleotides are TGTGCCAGCAGCCAAATATACAATGAGCAGTTCTTC. This codes for CASSQIYNEQFF.